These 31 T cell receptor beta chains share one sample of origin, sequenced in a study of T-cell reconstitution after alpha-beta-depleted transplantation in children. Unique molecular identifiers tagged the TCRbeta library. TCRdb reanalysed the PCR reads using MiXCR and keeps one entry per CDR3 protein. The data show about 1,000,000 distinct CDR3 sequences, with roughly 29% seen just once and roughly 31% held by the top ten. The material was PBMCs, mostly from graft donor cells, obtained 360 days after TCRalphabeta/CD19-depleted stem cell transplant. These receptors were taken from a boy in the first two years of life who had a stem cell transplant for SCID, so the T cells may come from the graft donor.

The CDR3 spells CASSVGDWQQETQYF. CDR3 sequence (DNA): TGTGCCAGCAGCGTAGGGGACTGGCAACAAGAGACCCAGTACTTC. The chain carries TRBV9 and TRBJ2-5, with a weak D call TRBD2 (6 bases). The CDR3 consists of 15 residues. With 0 bases removed from V and 2 bases from J, the gap between germline ends came to 11 bases. Germline V gene sequence: CDR1 SGDLS, CDR2 YYNGEE.

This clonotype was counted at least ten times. The DNA of the CDR3 is TGCAGTGCTAGGGGGTTCTACGAGCAGTACTTC. This translates into CSARGFYEQYF. The genes are TRBV20-1 and TRBJ2-7; D not resolved. Germline values: CDR1 DFQATT, CDR2 SNEGSKA (reference sequence). This CDR3 spans 11 amino acids. The V end was cut by 3 bases, the J end by 3 bases, with 6 bases between.

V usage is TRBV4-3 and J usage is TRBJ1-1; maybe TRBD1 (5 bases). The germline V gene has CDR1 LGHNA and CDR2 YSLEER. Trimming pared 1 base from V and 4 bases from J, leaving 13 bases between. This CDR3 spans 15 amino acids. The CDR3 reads CASSQGRVGLTEAFF. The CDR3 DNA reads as TGCGCCAGCAGCCAAGGCAGGGTGGGTCTCACTGAAGCTTTCTTT.

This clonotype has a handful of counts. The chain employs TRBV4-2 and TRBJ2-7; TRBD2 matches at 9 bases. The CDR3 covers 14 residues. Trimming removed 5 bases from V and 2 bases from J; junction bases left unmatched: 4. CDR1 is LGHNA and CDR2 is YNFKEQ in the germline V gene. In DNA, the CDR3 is TGTGCCAGCAGCTTCGCGGGGGGGACCTACGAGCAGTACTTC. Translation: CASSFAGGTYEQYF.

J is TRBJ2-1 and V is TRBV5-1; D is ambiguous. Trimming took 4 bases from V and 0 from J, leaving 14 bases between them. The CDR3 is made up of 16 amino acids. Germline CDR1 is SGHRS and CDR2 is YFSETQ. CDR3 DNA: TGCGCCAGCAGCCCACTTCTAGTCCGCTCCTACAATGAGCAGTTCTTC. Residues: CASSPLLVRSYNEQFF. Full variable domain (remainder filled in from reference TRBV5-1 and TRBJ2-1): KAGVTQTPRYLIKTRGQQVTLSCSPISGHRSVSWYQQTPGQGLQFLFEYFSETQRNKGNFPGRFSGRQFSNSRSEMNVSTLELGDSALYLCASSPLLVRSYNEQFFGPGTRLTVL.

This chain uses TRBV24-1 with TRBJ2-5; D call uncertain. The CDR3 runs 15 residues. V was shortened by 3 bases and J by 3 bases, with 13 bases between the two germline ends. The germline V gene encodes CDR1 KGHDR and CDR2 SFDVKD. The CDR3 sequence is CATSDPNPYKETQYF. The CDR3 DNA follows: TGTGCCACCAGTGATCCGAATCCTTATAAAGAGACCCAGTACTTC.

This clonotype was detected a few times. Here the CDR3 reads CSASGWITEAFF. The CDR3 DNA follows: TGCAGCGCTAGTGGGTGGATCACTGAAGCTTTCTTT. The V call is TRBV29-1, the J call TRBJ1-1; D remains ambiguous. The V gene's germline CDR1 is SQVTM and CDR2 ANQGSEA. V gave up 7 bases and J gave up 4 bases, with 13 bases separating them. The CDR3 spans 12 residues.

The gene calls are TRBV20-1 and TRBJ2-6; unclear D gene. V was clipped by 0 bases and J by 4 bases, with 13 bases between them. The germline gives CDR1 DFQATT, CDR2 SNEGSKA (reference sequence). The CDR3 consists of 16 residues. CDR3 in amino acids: CSARDPQRSGANVLTF. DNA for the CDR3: TGCAGTGCTAGAGACCCCCAACGATCCGGGGCCAACGTCCTGACTTTC.

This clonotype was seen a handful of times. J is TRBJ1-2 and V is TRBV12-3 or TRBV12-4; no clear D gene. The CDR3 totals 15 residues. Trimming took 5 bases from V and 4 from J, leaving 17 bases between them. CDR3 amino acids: CASSGPGVGPYGYTF. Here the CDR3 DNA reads TGTGCCAGCAGTGGTCCGGGCGTTGGTCCCTATGGCTACACCTTC.

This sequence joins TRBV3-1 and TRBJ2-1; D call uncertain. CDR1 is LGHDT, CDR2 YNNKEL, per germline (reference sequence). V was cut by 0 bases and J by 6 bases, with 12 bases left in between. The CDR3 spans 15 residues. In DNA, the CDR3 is TGTGCCAGCAGCCAAGATTTTTTAAGGGCCAATGAGCAGTTCTTC. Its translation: CASSQDFLRANEQFF.

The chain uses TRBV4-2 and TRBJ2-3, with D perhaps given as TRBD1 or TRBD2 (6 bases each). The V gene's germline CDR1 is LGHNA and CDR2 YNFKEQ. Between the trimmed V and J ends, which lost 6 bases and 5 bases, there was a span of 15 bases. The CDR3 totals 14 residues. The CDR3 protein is CASRALGGGDTQYF. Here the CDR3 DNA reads TGTGCCAGCAGGGCGTTAGGGGGAGGAGATACGCAGTATTTT.

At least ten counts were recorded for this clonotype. CDR3 loop: CASSLAGMVYNEQFF. The CDR3 region has the DNA TGCGCCAGCAGCCTAGCGGGTATGGTGTACAATGAGCAGTTCTTC. The chain employs TRBV5-1 and TRBJ2-1; 8 nucleotides line up with TRBD2. The germline gives CDR1 SGHRS, CDR2 YFSETQ. This CDR3 region has 15 residues. J gave up 4 bases and V 4 bases, and 7 bases lay outside the gene matches.

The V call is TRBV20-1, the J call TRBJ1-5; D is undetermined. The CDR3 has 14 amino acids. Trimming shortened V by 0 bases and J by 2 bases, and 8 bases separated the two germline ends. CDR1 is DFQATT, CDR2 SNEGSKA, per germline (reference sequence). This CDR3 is CSARDFTGNQPQHF. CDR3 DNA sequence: TGCAGTGCTAGAGATTTTACAGGCAATCAGCCCCAGCATTTT.

The CDR3: CASSAGDSRNTIYF. CDR3 DNA: TGCGCCAGCAGCGCGGGGGACAGCCGAAACACCATATATTTT. The J gene is TRBJ1-3, the V gene TRBV5-1; 7 nucleotides match TRBD1. Per germline, CDR1 SGHRS and CDR2 YFSETQ. This CDR3 is built from 14 residues. The J segment lost 5 bases and the V segment lost 4 bases, leaving 6 bases of the junction unmatched.

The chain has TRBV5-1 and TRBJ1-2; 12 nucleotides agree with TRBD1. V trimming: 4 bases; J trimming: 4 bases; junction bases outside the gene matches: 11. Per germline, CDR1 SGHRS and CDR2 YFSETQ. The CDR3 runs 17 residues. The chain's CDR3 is CASSLGPGQGAGYGYTF. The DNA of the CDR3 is TGCGCCAGCAGCCTAGGACCGGGACAGGGGGCAGGCTATGGCTACACCTTC.

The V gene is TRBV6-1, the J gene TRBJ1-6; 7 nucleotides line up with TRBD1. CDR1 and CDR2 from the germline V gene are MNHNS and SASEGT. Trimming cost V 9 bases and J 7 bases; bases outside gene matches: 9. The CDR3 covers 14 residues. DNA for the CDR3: TGTGCCAGTCAATCGGACAGGTTGAATTCACCCCTCCACTTT. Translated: CASQSDRLNSPLHF.

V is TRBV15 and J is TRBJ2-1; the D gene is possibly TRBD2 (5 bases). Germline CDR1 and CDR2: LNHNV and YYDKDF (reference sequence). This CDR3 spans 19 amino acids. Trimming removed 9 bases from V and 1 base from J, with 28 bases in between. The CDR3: CATSNRGSGAPISYNEQFF. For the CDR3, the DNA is TGTGCCACGTCAAACAGAGGGTCGGGCGCCCCTATTTCCTACAATGAGCAGTTCTTC.

The CDR3 bases are TGCAGTGCTAGAGATATCGGGACAGGGGTCCTCGAGCAGTACTTC. Translation gives CSARDIGTGVLEQYF. The V call is TRBV20-1, the J call TRBJ2-7; 10 positions agree with TRBD1. Germline values: CDR1 DFQATT, CDR2 SNEGSKA (reference sequence). CDR3 length: 15 amino acids. V dropped 0 bases and J dropped 6; count of bases not matched to a gene: 8.

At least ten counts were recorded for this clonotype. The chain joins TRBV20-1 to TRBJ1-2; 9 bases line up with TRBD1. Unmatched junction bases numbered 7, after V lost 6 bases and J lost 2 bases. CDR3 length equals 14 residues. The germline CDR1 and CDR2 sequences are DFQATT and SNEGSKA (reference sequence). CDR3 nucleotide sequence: TGCAGTGCCGGGGGACAGGGTGAGAACTATGGCTACACCTTC. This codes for CSAGGQGENYGYTF.

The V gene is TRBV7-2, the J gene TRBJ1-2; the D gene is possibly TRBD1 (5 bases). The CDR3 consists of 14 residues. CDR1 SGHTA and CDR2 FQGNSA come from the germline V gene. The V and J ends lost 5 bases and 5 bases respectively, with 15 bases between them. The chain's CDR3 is CASSPGSEGYGYTF. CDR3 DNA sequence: TGTGCCAGCAGCCCCGGGTCCGAGGGGTATGGCTACACCTTC.

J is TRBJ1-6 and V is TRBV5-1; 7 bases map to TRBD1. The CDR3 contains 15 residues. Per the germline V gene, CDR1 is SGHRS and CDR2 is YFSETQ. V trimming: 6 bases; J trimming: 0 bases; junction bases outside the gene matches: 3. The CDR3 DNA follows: TGCGCCAGCACCGACAGGGCCTCCTATAATTCACCCCTCCACTTT. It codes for CASTDRASYNSPLHF.

CDR3 amino acids: CASSLGVLGKYEQYF. The DNA for the CDR3 is TGCGCCAGCAGCTTGGGGGTTTTAGGAAAATACGAGCAGTACTTC. The chain is built from TRBV5-1 and TRBJ2-7; the D is unclear. Germline V CDR1 and CDR2: SGHRS, YFSETQ. CDR3 length equals 15 residues. V lost 0 bases to trimming and J lost 4 bases, with 14 bases between them.

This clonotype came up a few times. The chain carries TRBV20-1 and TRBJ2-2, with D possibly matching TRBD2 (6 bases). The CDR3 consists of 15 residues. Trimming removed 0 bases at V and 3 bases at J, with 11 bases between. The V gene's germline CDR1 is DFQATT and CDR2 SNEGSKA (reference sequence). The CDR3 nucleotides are TGCAGTGCTAGAGATCTTAGGGAGGACACCGGGGAGCTGTTTTTT. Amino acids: CSARDLREDTGELFF.

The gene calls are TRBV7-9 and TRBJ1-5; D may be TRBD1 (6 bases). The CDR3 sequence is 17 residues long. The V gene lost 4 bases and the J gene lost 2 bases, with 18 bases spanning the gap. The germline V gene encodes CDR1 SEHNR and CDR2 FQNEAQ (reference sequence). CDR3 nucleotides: TGTGCCAGCAGCTCTGAAACAGGGCTGGTTGGCAATCAGCCCCAGCATTTT. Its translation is CASSSETGLVGNQPQHF.

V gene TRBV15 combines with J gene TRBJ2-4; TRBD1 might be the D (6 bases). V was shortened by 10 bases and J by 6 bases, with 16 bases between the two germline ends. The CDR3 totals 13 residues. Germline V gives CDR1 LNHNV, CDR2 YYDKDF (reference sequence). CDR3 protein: CAIAGGEGNIQYF. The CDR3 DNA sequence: TGTGCCATTGCTGGGGGCGAGGGAAACATTCAGTACTTC.

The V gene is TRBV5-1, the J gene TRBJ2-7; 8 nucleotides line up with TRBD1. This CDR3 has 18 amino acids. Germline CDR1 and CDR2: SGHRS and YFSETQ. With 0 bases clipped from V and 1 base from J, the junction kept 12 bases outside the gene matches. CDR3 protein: CASSLVPDPGTGSYEQYF. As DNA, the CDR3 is TGCGCCAGCAGCTTGGTCCCCGATCCCGGGACAGGATCCTACGAGCAGTACTTC.

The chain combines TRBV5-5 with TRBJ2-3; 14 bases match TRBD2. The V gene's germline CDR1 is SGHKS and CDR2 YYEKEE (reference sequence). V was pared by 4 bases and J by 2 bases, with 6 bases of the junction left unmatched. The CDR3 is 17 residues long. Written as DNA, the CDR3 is TGTGCCAGCAGCATAGGACTAGCGGGGGGCCCCACAGATACGCAGTATTTT. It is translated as CASSIGLAGGPTDTQYF.

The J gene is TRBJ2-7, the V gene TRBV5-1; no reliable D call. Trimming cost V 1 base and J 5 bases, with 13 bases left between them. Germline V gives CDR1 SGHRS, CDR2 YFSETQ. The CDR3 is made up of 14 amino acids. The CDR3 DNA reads TGCGCCAGCAGCTTGTGGCAGAAGGTCGACGAGCAGTACTTC. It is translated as CASSLWQKVDEQYF.

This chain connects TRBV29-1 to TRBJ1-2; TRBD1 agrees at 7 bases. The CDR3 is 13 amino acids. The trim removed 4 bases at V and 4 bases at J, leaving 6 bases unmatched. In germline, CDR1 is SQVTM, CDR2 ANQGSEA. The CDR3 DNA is TGCAGCGTTGTGCACAGGGGAGGCTATGGCTACACCTTC. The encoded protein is CSVVHRGGYGYTF.

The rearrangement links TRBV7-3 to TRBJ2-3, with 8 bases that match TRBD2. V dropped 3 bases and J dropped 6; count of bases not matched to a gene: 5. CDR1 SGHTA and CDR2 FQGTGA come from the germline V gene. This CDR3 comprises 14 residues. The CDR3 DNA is TGTGCCAGCAGCTTCGGGGGGGCAAGGGATACGCAGTATTTT. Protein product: CASSFGGARDTQYF.

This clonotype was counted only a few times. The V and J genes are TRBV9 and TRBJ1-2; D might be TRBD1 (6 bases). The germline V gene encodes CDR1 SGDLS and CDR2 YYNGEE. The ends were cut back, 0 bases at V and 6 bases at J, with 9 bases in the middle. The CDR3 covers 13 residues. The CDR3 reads CASSVAQGNGYTF. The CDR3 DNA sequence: TGTGCCAGCAGCGTAGCACAGGGCAATGGCTACACCTTC. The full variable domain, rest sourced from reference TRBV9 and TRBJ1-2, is DSGVTQTPKHLITATGQRVTLRCSPRSGDLSVYWYQQSLDQGLQFLIQYYNGEERAKGNILERFSAQQFPDLHSELNLSSLELGDSALYFCASSVAQGNGYTFGSGTRLTVV.